This T cell receptor (beta chain) appears in the sequencing data of a study of T cell responses to AZD1222 COVID-19 vaccine. Trimming removed 0 bases from V and 12 bases from J, with 15 bases in between. The CDR3 contains 15 residues. Germline V gene data show CDR1 as MNHEY and CDR2 as SVGAGI. The data were produced by immunoSEQ multiplex PCR, yet TCRdb's version contains in-frame clones alone and is incomplete. The sample shows 110,000 to 150,000 clones, less than 95% of them seen only once. The V gene is TRBV6-5, the J gene TRBJ1-6; D is possibly TRBD1 (5 bases). Material: peripheral blood, obtained on day 0 of AZD1222 vaccination. This sequence was found in an adult in good health. CDR3 loop: CASSYSNSRARPLHF. In nucleotides, the CDR3 is TGTGCCAGCAGTTACTCGAATTCCAGGGCACGACCCCTCCACTTT.